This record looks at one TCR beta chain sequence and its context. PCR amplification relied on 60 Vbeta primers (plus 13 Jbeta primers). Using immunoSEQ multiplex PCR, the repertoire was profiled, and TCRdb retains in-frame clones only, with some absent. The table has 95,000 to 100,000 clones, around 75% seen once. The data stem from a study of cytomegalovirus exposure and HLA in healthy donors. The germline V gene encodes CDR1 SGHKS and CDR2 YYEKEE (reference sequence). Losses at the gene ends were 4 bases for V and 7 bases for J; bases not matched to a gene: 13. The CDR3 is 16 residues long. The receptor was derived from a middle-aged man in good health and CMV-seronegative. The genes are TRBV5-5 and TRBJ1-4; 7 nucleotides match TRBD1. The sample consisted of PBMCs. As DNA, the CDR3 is TGTGCCAGCAGCCCCCGGGCTCAGGGGGGATTTGAAAAACTGTTTTTT. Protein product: CASSPRAQGGFEKLFF.